The clone carrying this T cell receptor beta chain has a handful of counts. Its antigen is as yet unknown. The CDR3 loop spans 14 amino acids. Unmatched junction bases numbered 5, after V lost 3 bases and J lost 7 bases. The germline V gene encodes CDR1 SQVTM and CDR2 ANQGSEA. The data derive from a study of blood T cells in healthy people across ages. Whole-study context: In model experiments, template switching was able to capture about one barcoded beta molecule for every two T cells that were present. Study outcomes and limitations: Investigators treated diversity estimates from one million T cells as underestimates.

A second PCR, run for roughly 6 to 11 cycles, used a sample-barcoded 5' primer plus a J-beta primer mix. A template-switch adaptor that had 12 random nucleotides put a tag on each cDNA molecule. TCRdb processed the 5' RACE reads anew with MiXCR; each CDR3 protein has one entry. The sample records over a million distinct CDR3 sequences, 40% to 50% being singletons. Every sample had a minimum of 6 million PBMCs isolated. Sequencing was carried out using blood. The source of this sequence is a woman younger than 35 in good health. The chain recombines TRBV29-1 with TRBJ1-4; 10 bases align to TRBD1. The DNA for the CDR3 is TGCAGCGTTGACCCGACAGGGGGCCTTGAAAAACTGTTTTTT. Encoded protein: CSVDPTGGLEKLFF.